This T cell receptor (beta chain) is drawn from a study of T-cell reconstitution after alpha-beta-depleted transplantation in children. Preparation of the TCRbeta library used unique molecular identifiers. TCRdb re-called the PCR reads with MiXCR, one entry per CDR3 protein. The sample records around 440,000 distinct CDR3 sequences, 15% to 20% being singletons. Study-level points and caveats: In patients about two months after transplant, alpha-beta T cells reportedly arose from several hundred expanded graft clones. Some patients owed their high day-60 TCRbeta diversity to surviving recipient T cells and thymic progenitors.

Trimming removed 1 base at V and 2 bases at J, with 4 bases between. Germline CDR1 and CDR2: KGHDR and SFDVKD. This CDR3 has 13 residues. Only one count was recorded for this clonotype. The target antigen is unknown. This specimen was PBMCs, mostly from graft donor cells, taken 360 days after TCRalphabeta/CD19-depleted stem cell transplant. This sequence originates from a boy in the first two years of life who had a stem cell transplant for Wiskott-Aldrich syndrome, so the T cells may come from the graft donor. The V call is TRBV24-1, the J call TRBJ1-2; D gene ambiguous. The chain's CDR3 is CATSDLGNYGYTF. The CDR3 DNA reads TGTGCCACCAGTGATTTAGGGAACTATGGCTACACCTTC.